The clone carrying this T cell receptor beta chain has a count of ten or more. The antigen is not known. The source of the sample is a study of T cells in Graves' hyperthyroidism and ophthalmopathy. Notes on the study in general: Ophthalmopathy was predicted by the model a median of about 6.5 months ahead of onset.

There were TCR beta CDR3 regions amplified from RNA transcripts. When the TCR CDR3 underwent first-round RT-PCR, the HTBI primer set was used. Each CDR3 protein gets one entry after TCRdb re-called the multiplex PCR reads with MiXCR. The sample lists roughly 600,000 distinct CDR3 sequences, around 13% occurring once. Per the germline V gene, CDR1 is KGHSH and CDR2 is LQKENI. The junction had 5 bases not matched to a gene; V was cut back by 6 bases and J by 3 bases. This CDR3 has 15 amino acids. The chain couples TRBV18 to TRBJ2-2; 9 bases align to TRBD1. This TCR was sampled from a woman aged 45-65 years with Graves' ophthalmopathy. Source material: blood. CDR3 loop: CASSHRQGDTGELFF. In nucleotides, the CDR3 is TGTGCCAGCTCTCACCGACAGGGGGACACCGGGGAGCTGTTTTTT.